This T cell receptor (beta chain) was recorded in a study of CXCR3-negative and CXCR3-positive naive CD8 T cells. Study-wide points: Much lower diversity was found in memory CD8+ cells, while both naive subsets had comparably high diversity. More hydrophobic TRB CDR3s occurred in CXCR3-positive than in CXCR3-negative naive cells.

The naive CD8+ gate required CD45RO-CCR7+CD27+CD95- phenotype. It was by 5' RACE with UMI labels that the TRB cDNA libraries were prepared. TCRdb re-called the 5' RACE reads; one entry per CDR3 protein, DNA not given. Here the sample table reports over 50,000 distinct CDR3 sequences. A note on this clonotype: Its specificity is unknown.

Material for sequencing was naive CXCR3+ CD8+ T cells from blood. Subset denoted: CD45RO-CCR7+CD27+CD95- naive CD8+ T cells expressing CXCR3 (TNR3+). The clonotype was recovered from a human donor in good health. Some clones in this sample may be carry-over from other donors' samples.

The CDR3 spells CSPSRQGTEAFF. The chain couples TRBV29-1 to TRBJ1-1; with no DNA, the TCRdb D assignment of TRBD1 cannot be verified. The CDR3 spans 12 residues. CDR1 and CDR2 (germline): SQVTM, ANQGSEA.